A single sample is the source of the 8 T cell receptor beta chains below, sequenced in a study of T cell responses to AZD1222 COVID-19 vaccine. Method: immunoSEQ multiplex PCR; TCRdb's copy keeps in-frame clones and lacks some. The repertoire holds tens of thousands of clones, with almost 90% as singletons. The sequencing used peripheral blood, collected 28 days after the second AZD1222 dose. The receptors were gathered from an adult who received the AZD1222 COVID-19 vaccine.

The chain's CDR3 is CASSAGLAGGLGETQYF. In DNA, the CDR3 is TGTGCCAGCAGTGCGGGACTAGCGGGAGGCCTGGGAGAGACCCAGTACTTC. The V call is TRBV2, the J call TRBJ2-5, with TRBD2 matching over 15 bases. Trimming removed 4 bases from V and 4 bases from J; junction bases left unmatched: 7. The germline V gene has CDR1 SNHLY and CDR2 FYNNEI. This CDR3 is 17 amino acids long.

CDR3 DNA sequence: TGTGCCAGCAGTTACTCGGGGGACTTCTCCGAGCAGTACTTC. As protein: CASSYSGDFSEQYF. The rearrangement uses TRBV6-2 or TRBV6-3 and TRBJ2-7; possibly TRBD2 for D (6 bases). The ends were cut back, 0 bases at V and 6 bases at J, with 12 bases in the middle. This CDR3 spans 14 amino acids. Germline V lookup: CDR1 MNHEY, CDR2 SVGEGT.

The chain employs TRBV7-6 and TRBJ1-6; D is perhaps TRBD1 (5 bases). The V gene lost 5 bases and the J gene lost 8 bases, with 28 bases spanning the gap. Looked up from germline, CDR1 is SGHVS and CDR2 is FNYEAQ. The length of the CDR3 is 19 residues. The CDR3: CASSPLESGTRGLDSPLHF. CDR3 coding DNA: TGTGCCAGCAGCCCTCTTGAATCCGGGACCCGAGGGCTCGATTCACCCCTCCACTTT.

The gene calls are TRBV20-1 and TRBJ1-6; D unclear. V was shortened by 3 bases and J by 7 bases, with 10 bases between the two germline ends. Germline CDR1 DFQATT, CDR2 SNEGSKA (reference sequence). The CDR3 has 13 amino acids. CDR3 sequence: CSASYGRNSPLHF. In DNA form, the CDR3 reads TGCAGTGCTAGTTACGGCAGGAATTCACCCCTCCACTTT.

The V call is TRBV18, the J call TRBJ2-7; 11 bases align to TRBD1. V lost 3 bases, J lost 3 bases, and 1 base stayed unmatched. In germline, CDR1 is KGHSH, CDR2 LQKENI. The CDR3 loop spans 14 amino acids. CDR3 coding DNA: TGTGCCAGCTCACCCGGGACAGGGGGCTACGAGCAGTACTTC. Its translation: CASSPGTGGYEQYF.

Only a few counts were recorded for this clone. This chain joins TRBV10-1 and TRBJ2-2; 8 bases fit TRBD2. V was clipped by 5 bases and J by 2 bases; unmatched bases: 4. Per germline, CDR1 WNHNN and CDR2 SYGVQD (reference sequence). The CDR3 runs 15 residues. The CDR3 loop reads CASSIAGINTGELFF. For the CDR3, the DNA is TGCGCCAGCAGTATAGCGGGAATAAACACCGGGGAGCTGTTTTTT.

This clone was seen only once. The CDR3 DNA sequence: TGTGCCAGTAGTATGCGTTCCGGGACTACTAACACCGGGGAGCTGTTTTTT. As protein: CASSMRSGTTNTGELFF. J is TRBJ2-2 and V is TRBV19; TRBD2 matches at 7 bases. CDR3 length: 17 residues. Germline trimming cut 3 bases from V and 2 bases from J; bases unmatched to any gene: 9. CDR1 LNHDA and CDR2 SQIVND come from the germline V gene (reference sequence). Full variable domain (outside the CDR3, taken from reference TRBV19 and TRBJ2-2): DGGITQSPKYLFRKEGQNVTLSCEQNLNHDAMYWYRQDPGQGLRLIYYSQIVNDFQKGDIAEGYSVSREKKESFPLTVTSAQKNPTAFYLCASSMRSGTTNTGELFFGEGSRLTVL.

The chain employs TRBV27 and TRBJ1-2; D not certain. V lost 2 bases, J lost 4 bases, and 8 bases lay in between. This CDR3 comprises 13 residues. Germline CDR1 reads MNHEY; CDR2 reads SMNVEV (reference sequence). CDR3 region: CASSLMPGYGYTF. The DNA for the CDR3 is TGTGCCAGCAGTTTAATGCCCGGCTATGGCTACACCTTC.